The entry that follows covers one T cell receptor beta chain sequence. Its antigen remains unknown. TCRdb reprocessed the 5' RACE reads; each CDR3 protein has one entry and no DNA is given. The listing records some 150,000 distinct CDR3 sequences. The data belong to a study of T cells expressing NK-cell markers. Across the whole study: Seven sequenced donors out of eight were HCMV-seropositive, one seronegative. Overall study results and limits: One observes that, in several donors, these clonotypes were also the leading ones within the CD3+CD56-NKG2C+ fraction.

CDR3 length equals 15 residues. The chain couples TRBV12-3 or TRBV12-4 to TRBJ1-5; with no DNA, the TCRdb D assignment of TRBD1 cannot be verified. The TCR comes from a man between 18 and 29 years old in good health. Sequenced material: blood T cells: a sorted CD56 or NKG2C T cell subset, CD4+ or CD8+ T cells, or bulk PBMC T cells (not recorded which). Here the CDR3 reads CASSSHRESNQPQHF.